Following are 19 T cell receptor beta chains from one sample sequenced in a study of OX40 agonist ivuxolimab in advanced cancers. Some clones are missing from TCRdb's copy, which holds only in-frame ones; the method was immunoSEQ multiplex PCR. In the table there are about 64,000 clones, around 89% of which are singletons. The starting material was CD4+ or CD8+ T cells sorted from blood, obtained in a trial of the OX40 agonist ivuxolimab. These receptors were collected from an adult with an advanced solid tumor such as melanoma, head and neck, liver or kidney cancer.

This clone was observed a single time. The chain couples TRBV27 to TRBJ2-3; TRBD2 matches 12 bases. V trimming: 3 bases; J trimming: 1 base; junction bases outside the gene matches: 2. The CDR3 covers 16 residues. Germline V gives CDR1 MNHEY, CDR2 SMNVEV (reference sequence). CDR3 region: CASSFRLAGGTDTQYF. The CDR3 bases are TGTGCCAGCAGTTTCCGACTAGCGGGAGGCACAGATACGCAGTATTTT.

The J gene is TRBJ1-5, the V gene TRBV2; D is uncertain. The CDR3 is made up of 15 amino acids. CDR1 is SNHLY, CDR2 FYNNEI, per germline. Trimming took off 0 bases at V and 7 bases at J, with 13 bases between the two ends. CDR3 in amino acids: CASSEALGPRQPQHF. The CDR3 DNA sequence: TGTGCCAGCAGTGAAGCGCTTGGCCCTAGGCAGCCCCAGCATTTT.

The CDR3 nucleotides are TGTGCCAGCAGCGTTACAGGTCCAGATACGCAGTATTTT. Amino acid sequence: CASSVTGPDTQYF. The chain recombines TRBV9 with TRBJ2-3, with D tentatively TRBD1 (5 bases). From germline, CDR1 is SGDLS and CDR2 YYNGEE. Trimming removed 2 bases from V and 4 bases from J, with 8 bases in between. The CDR3 is 13 residues long.

The rearrangement joins TRBV27 to TRBJ1-1, with a tentative D call TRBD1 (6 bases). The CDR3 runs to 14 residues. The ends were cut back, 8 bases at V and 2 bases at J, with 15 bases in the middle. Germline V CDR1 and CDR2: MNHEY, SMNVEV (reference sequence). DNA for the CDR3: TGTGCCAGCCGCCCCGGGACACTAAACACTGAAGCTTTCTTT. Translation: CASRPGTLNTEAFF.

The chain employs TRBV7-9 and TRBJ1-2, with TRBD1 as a possible D gene (5 bases). Trimming cost V 5 bases and J 6 bases, with 13 bases left between them. This CDR3 contains 13 residues. Looked up from germline, CDR1 is SEHNR and CDR2 is FQNEAQ (reference sequence). CDR3 bases: TGTGCCAGCAGCCTCAACCTCAGGGATGGCTACACCTTC. Its protein product is CASSLNLRDGYTF.

V usage is TRBV9 and J usage is TRBJ1-5, with D perhaps TRBD1 (6 bases). Germline V gene lookup returns CDR1 SGDLS and CDR2 YYNGEE. CDR3 length: 14 amino acids. V was clipped by 1 base and J by 6 bases, with 11 bases between them. The CDR3 DNA sequence: TGTGCCAGCAGCGTATGGGGGGGCTTTCAGCCCCAGCATTTT. Amino acid sequence: CASSVWGGFQPQHF.

The chain couples TRBV27 to TRBJ1-1; no definite D call. V lost 7 bases, J lost 0 bases, and 18 bases lay in between. This CDR3 spans 16 amino acids. Germline lookup yields CDR1 MNHEY and CDR2 SMNVEV (reference sequence). The CDR3 reads CASIPPEADMNTEAFF. CDR3 sequence (DNA): TGTGCCAGCATTCCCCCAGAGGCAGACATGAACACTGAAGCTTTCTTT.

The genes are TRBV4-1 and TRBJ2-1; D gene ambiguous. Germline V gives CDR1 MGHRA, CDR2 YSYEKL. The CDR3 is made up of 12 amino acids. With 4 bases removed from V and 8 bases from J, the gap between germline ends came to 9 bases. CDR3 nucleotides: TGCGCCAGCAGCCTCTCTGGGTATGAGCAGTTCTTC. As protein: CASSLSGYEQFF.

A few counts support this clone. A read error may account for a junction end that differs from germline. V usage is TRBV14 and J usage is TRBJ2-3, with D uncertain. CDR3 length: 13 amino acids. Germline V gives CDR1 SGHDN, CDR2 FVKESK. The CDR3 loop reads CASSEDGPGTQYF. The CDR3 DNA follows: TGTGCCAGCAGCGAAGACGGACCCGGCACGCAGTATTTT.

The chain carries TRBV19 and TRBJ1-1; 7 nucleotides line up with TRBD1. The germline V gene has CDR1 LNHDA and CDR2 SQIVND (reference sequence). The CDR3 has 13 residues. Trimming removed 9 bases from V and 0 bases from J; junction bases left unmatched: 4. The CDR3 loop reads CASGQAMNTEAFF. The CDR3 nucleotides read TGTGCCAGCGGACAGGCCATGAACACTGAAGCTTTCTTT.

CDR3 protein: CAWSPTGVNEQFF. The CDR3 DNA sequence: TGTGCCTGGAGTCCGACAGGGGTAAATGAGCAGTTCTTC. V gene TRBV30 combines with J gene TRBJ2-1, with 8 bases identical to TRBD1. The V gene's germline CDR1 is GTSNPN and CDR2 SVGIG (reference sequence). This CDR3 contains 13 residues. Trimming cost V 2 bases and J 7 bases; bases outside gene matches: 4.

The gene calls are TRBV19 and TRBJ2-3; the D is unclear. Trimming cost V 0 bases and J 2 bases, with 6 bases left between them. Germline V gives CDR1 LNHDA, CDR2 SQIVND (reference sequence). The CDR3 sequence is 14 residues long. The CDR3 DNA sequence: TGTGCCAGTAGTATAGACCATGCCACAGATACGCAGTATTTT. This gives the protein CASSIDHATDTQYF.

The rearrangement joins TRBV6-1 to TRBJ2-1; D might be TRBD1 (5 bases). Germline CDR1 and CDR2: MNHNS and SASEGT. Trimming took off 6 bases at V and 5 bases at J, with 8 bases between the two ends. CDR3 length equals 12 residues. The CDR3 region is CASSPRDNEQFF. In DNA form, the CDR3 reads TGTGCCAGCAGCCCCAGGGACAATGAGCAGTTCTTC.

The chain combines TRBV27 with TRBJ1-1; D uncertain. CDR3 size: 13 residues. Per the germline V gene, CDR1 is MNHEY and CDR2 is SMNVEV (reference sequence). Trimming left V 0 bases short and J 2 bases short, with 4 bases between. CDR3 loop: CASSLSFNTEAFF. The CDR3 DNA reads as TGTGCCAGCAGTTTATCGTTCAACACTGAAGCTTTCTTT.

The CDR3 reads CASSVVPGGIQETQYF. The CDR3 DNA is TGTGCCAGCAGCGTAGTTCCGGGGGGCATCCAAGAGACCCAGTACTTC. V and J are TRBV9 and TRBJ2-5; maybe TRBD2 (7 bases). The CDR3 is 16 residues long. Germline lookup yields CDR1 SGDLS and CDR2 YYNGEE. V was cut by 0 bases and J by 1 base, with 13 bases left in between.

This clone was recorded once. This chain connects TRBV2 to TRBJ2-7; D possibly corresponds to TRBD1 (6 bases). With 1 base removed from V and 1 base from J, the gap between germline ends came to 11 bases. This CDR3 comprises 15 residues. Germline CDR1 reads SNHLY; CDR2 reads FYNNEI. The CDR3 region is CASSEDREPSYEQYF. In nucleotides, the CDR3 is TGTGCCAGCAGTGAAGACAGGGAACCGTCCTACGAGCAGTACTTC.

This clone was recorded a few times. CDR3 DNA: TGTGCCAGCAGCTTGGGGGCAGGGGTTTCCTACGAGCAGTACTTC. Its translation: CASSLGAGVSYEQYF. V gene TRBV5-4 combines with J gene TRBJ2-7; tentative D call: TRBD1 (6 bases). The CDR3 consists of 15 residues. Germline values: CDR1 SGHNT, CDR2 YYREEE (reference sequence). V was trimmed by 0 bases and J by 1 base, leaving 11 bases between them.

The gene calls are TRBV7-6 and TRBJ2-5; possible D gene TRBD2, 5 bases. V was shortened by 0 bases and J by 0 bases, with 8 bases between the two germline ends. Looked up from germline, CDR1 is SGHVS and CDR2 is FNYEAQ. The CDR3 runs 15 residues. The CDR3 spells CASSLAWGDQETQYF. The DNA for the CDR3 is TGTGCCAGCAGCTTAGCGTGGGGAGACCAAGAGACCCAGTACTTC. The full variable domain, in which reference TRBV7-6 and TRBJ2-5 provide the parts outside the CDR3, is GAGVSQSPRYKVTKRGQDVALRCDPISGHVSLYWYRQALGQGPEFLTYFNYEAQQDKSGLPNDRFSAERPEGSISTLTIQRTEQRDSAMYRCASSLAWGDQETQYFGPGTRLLVL.

The chain employs TRBV5-6 and TRBJ2-3; 7 nucleotides match TRBD1. The ends lost 0 bases at V and 5 bases at J; junction bases unmatched: 6. This CDR3 is built from 15 residues. From germline, CDR1 is SGHDT and CDR2 YYEEEE. CDR3 coding DNA: TGTGCCAGCAGCTTGGAGGGGGACAGAAGAGATACGCAGTATTTT. This codes for CASSLEGDRRDTQYF. Full variable domain (outside the CDR3, taken from reference TRBV5-6 and TRBJ2-3): DAGVTQSPTHLIKTRGQQVTLRCSPKSGHDTVSWYQQALGQGPQFIFQYYEEEERQRGNFPDRFSGHQFPNYSSELNVNALLLGDSALYLCASSLEGDRRDTQYFGPGTRLTVL.